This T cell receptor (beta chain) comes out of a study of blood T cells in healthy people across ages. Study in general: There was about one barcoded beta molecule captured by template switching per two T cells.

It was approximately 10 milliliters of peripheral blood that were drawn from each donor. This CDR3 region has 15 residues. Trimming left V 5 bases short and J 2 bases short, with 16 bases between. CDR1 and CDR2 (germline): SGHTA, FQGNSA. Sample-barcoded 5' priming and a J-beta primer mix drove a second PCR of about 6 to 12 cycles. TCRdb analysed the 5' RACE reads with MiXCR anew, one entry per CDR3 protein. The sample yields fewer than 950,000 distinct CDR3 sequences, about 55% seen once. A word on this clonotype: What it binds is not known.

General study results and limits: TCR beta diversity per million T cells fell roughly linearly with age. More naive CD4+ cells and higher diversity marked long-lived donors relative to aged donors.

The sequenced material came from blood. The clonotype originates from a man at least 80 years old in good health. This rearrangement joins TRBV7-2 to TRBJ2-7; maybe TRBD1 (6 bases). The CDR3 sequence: CASSPLGTLTYEQYF. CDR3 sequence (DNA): TGTGCCAGCAGCCCTCTCGGGACACTCACCTACGAGCAGTACTTC.